These 5 T cell receptor delta chains were sequenced from one sample in a study of Vδ1+ human thymocytes (dated by TCRdb to 2017 to 2018). General study outcomes and caveats: In contrast to oligoclonal peripheral blood repertoires, thymic TRG and TRD repertoires appeared to be highly polyclonal with Gaussian CDR3 length distributions.

No antigen has been assigned to these receptors. The instrument was an Illumina MiSeq. RNA extraction was performed with the RNeasy mini kit, and reverse transcription was done with Superscript III. CDR3 amplicons were produced by multiplex PCR using pooled V-gene forward primers and a constant-region reverse primer with Illumina adaptor overhangs. Clones were re-identified by TCRdb from the public reads with CATT, and rows with the same DNA were merged. This sample lists 20,000 to 25,000 delta-chain clones; more than 8% were detected once. The top ten clonotypes cover 0.85% to 1% of the sample. The sample was Vdelta1+ gamma-delta thymocytes from the thymus. Explained via the paper, the cell subset or site label denotes: FACS-sorted CD3+ TCRalphabeta- TCRVdelta1+ TCRVdelta2- thymocytes. These TCRs come from a child under two years old who had congenital heart surgery.

V usage is TRDV1 and J usage is TRDJ1; tentatively, D is TRDD3 (5 bases). The J gene was missing in TCRdb and was found by matching the end of the DNA to germline. V was clipped by 3 bases and J by 7 bases, with 21 bases between them. This CDR3 region has 16 residues. Germline CDR1 reads TSWWSYY; CDR2 reads QGS. The CDR3 coding sequence is TGTGCTCTTGGGGATCGGGGTCCTCACATACGACGTAAACTCATCTTT. Translation: CALGDRGPHIRRKLIF.

This clone came up a few times. The chain is built from TRDV1 and TRDJ1; the D gene is possibly TRDD3 (5 bases). Looked up from germline, CDR1 is TSWWSYY and CDR2 is QGS. V lost 6 bases and J lost 0, with 8 bases in between. The CDR3 spans 13 residues. The CDR3 protein is CALGGDHTDKLIF. In DNA form, the CDR3 reads TGTGCTCTTGGAGGGGACCACACCGATAAACTCATCTTT.

The chain uses TRDV1 and TRDJ1; tentatively, D is TRDD3 (6 bases). In germline, CDR1 is TSWWSYY, CDR2 QGS. The CDR3 runs 18 residues. V lost 0 bases and J lost 4, with 21 bases in between. The CDR3 DNA reads TGTGCTCTTGGGGAACTACCTTCTCCCACACTGGGCCGCGATAAACTCATCTTT. It codes for CALGELPSPTLGRDKLIF.

The gene calls are TRDV1 and TRDJ1; D is possibly TRDD2 (8 bases). TCRdb carries no J gene annotation; the J gene was assigned here by matching the DNA with germline. CDR1 is TSWWSYY and CDR2 is QGS in the germline V gene. There are 22 residues in the CDR3. V was trimmed by 0 bases and J by 0 bases, leaving 29 bases between them. CDR3 coding DNA: TGTGCTCTTGGGGAACTAGAGGGCCTTCCTAGCTGGGGGGACGGGTACACCGATAAACTCATCTTT. As protein: CALGELEGLPSWGDGYTDKLIF.

This clone was detected only a few times. The V gene is TRDV3, the J gene TRDJ1; 10 positions match TRDD3. Germline CDR1 reads TVYSNPD; CDR2 reads GDNSRS (reference sequence). The CDR3 is 16 amino acids. J gave up 5 bases and V 3 bases, and 15 bases lay outside the gene matches. The CDR3 nucleotides are TGTGCCTTGCCCCTCCTTCATACTGGGGGATCGGATAAACTCATCTTT. Translation gives CALPLLHTGGSDKLIF.